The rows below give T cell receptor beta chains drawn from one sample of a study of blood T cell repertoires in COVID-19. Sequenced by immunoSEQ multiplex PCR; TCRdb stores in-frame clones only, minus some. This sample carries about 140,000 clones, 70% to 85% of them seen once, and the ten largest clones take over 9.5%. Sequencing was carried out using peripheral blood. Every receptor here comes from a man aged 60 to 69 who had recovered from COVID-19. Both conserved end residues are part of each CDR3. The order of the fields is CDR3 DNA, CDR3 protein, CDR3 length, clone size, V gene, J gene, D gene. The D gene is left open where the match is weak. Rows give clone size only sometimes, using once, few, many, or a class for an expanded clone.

TGCGCCAGCAGCTTGGGACAGGGGAGTGAAAAACTGTTTTTT	CASSLGQGSEKLFF	14	-	TRBV5-1	TRBJ1-4	TRBD1
TGTGCCTGGAGTGCCGGGACTAGCGGGAGATGGAATGAGCAGTTCTTC	CAWSAGTSGRWNEQFF	16	once	TRBV30	TRBJ2-1	TRBD2
TGTGCCAGTACCAGGAGAGACAGGGCGGCTGAAGCTTTCTTT	CASTRRDRAAEAFF	14	-	TRBV19	TRBJ1-1	TRBD1
TGCGCCAGCAGCCCCGACAGGGATCGCTCTGGGGCCAACGTCCTGACTTTC	CASSPDRDRSGANVLTF	17	-	TRBV5-1	TRBJ2-6	TRBD1
TGTGCCAGCAGTATGACAGGGATAGACTATGGCTACACCTTC	CASSMTGIDYGYTF	14	-	TRBV11-2	TRBJ1-2	TRBD1
TGTGCCAGCAGCGTAGACAGGGAAAGAGGGAACACTGAAGCTTTCTTT	CASSVDRERGNTEAFF	16	-	TRBV9	TRBJ1-1	-
TGTGCCAGCAGCCCCAGGACAGGGAAAGGAAACACCATATATTTT	CASSPRTGKGNTIYF	15	-	TRBV14	TRBJ1-3	TRBD1
TGTGCCAGCAGTGAGGAGTCCTACTCCTACAATGAGCAGTTCTTC	CASSEESYSYNEQFF	15	-	TRBV2	TRBJ2-1	-
TGTGCCATCAGGGAGGGGGGACAGTATGGCTACACCTTC	CAIREGGQYGYTF	13	-	TRBV10-3	TRBJ1-2	TRBD1
TGTGCCACCAGCAGTGCCGAGGGCCTAGGCGGCGGGACCCAGTACTTC	CATSSAEGLGGGTQYF	16	-	TRBV15	TRBJ2-5	-
TGCAGCGCCGAGAGGACAGGGCAGACCGGGGAGCTGTTTTTT	CSAERTGQTGELFF	14	few	TRBV29-1	TRBJ2-2	TRBD1
TGTGCCAGCAGCTTGATGGGGGGACAGGGGCGTGAAAAACTGTTTTTT	CASSLMGGQGREKLFF	16	-	TRBV5-4	TRBJ1-4	TRBD1
TGTGCCAGCAGGCTGGACAGGGTCACTGAAGCTTTCTTT	CASRLDRVTEAFF	13	-	TRBV6-5	TRBJ1-1	TRBD1
TGTGCCAGCACCGTAGGACAGGGGTACCAGCCCCAGCATTTT	CASTVGQGYQPQHF	14	-	TRBV28	TRBJ1-5	TRBD1
TGTGCCAGCAGTTACTCCGGTCAGGGATTAGACACTGAAGCTTTCTTT	CASSYSGQGLDTEAFF	16	-	TRBV6-5	TRBJ1-1	-
TGTGCCAGCAGCGCCCGACAGGGGAGGGAAAAACTGTTTTTT	CASSARQGREKLFF	14	few	TRBV3-1/TRBV3-2	TRBJ1-4	TRBD1
TGTGCCAGCAGCAGTACACGCCGGGACAGCTCCTACGAGCAGTACTTC	CASSSTRRDSSYEQYF	16	once	TRBV5-5	TRBJ2-7	TRBD1
TGTGCCAGCAGCTTAGCGGGGGGGATCCAAGAGACCCAGTACTTC	CASSLAGGIQETQYF	15	-	TRBV7-9	TRBJ2-5	TRBD2
TGTGCCACAGCTATTGCCGGGACAGCGAACACCGGGGAGCTGTTTTTT	CATAIAGTANTGELFF	16	-	TRBV10-3	TRBJ2-2	TRBD1
TGTGCCAGTAGTCTCCGACAGGGAGCCTACGAGCAGTACTTC	CASSLRQGAYEQYF	14	few	TRBV19	TRBJ2-7	TRBD1
TGTGCCAGCTCACGGACTAGCGGGGAAGATACGCAGTATTTT	CASSRTSGEDTQYF	14	-	TRBV18	TRBJ2-3	TRBD2